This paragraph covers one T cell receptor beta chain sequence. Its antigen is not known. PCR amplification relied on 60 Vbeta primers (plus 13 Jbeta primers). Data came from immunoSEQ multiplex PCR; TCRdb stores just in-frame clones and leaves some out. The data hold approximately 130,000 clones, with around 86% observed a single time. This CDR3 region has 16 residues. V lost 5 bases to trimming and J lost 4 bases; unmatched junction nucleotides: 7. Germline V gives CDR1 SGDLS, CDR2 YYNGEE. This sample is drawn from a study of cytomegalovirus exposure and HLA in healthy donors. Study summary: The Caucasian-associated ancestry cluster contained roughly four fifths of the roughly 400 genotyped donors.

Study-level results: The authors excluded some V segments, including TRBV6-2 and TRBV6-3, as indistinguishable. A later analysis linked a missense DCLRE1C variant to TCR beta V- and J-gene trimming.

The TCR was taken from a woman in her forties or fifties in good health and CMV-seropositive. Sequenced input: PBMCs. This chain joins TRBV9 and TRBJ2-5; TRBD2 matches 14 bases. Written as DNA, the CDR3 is TGTGCCAGCAGTGGACCGGGACTAGCGGGGGTAGAGACCCAGTACTTC. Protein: CASSGPGLAGVETQYF.